This T cell receptor (beta chain) was found in a study of graft-versus-host responses after intestinal transplantation. The CDR3 totals 14 residues. V was pared by 4 bases and J by 6 bases, with 6 bases of the junction left unmatched. Germline loops: CDR1 MDHEN, CDR2 SYDVKM. Turning to this clone: The antigen remains undetermined.

Some clones are missing from TCRdb's copy, which holds only in-frame ones; the method was immunoSEQ multiplex PCR. This table has some 38,000 clones, about 93% appearing once. Sequencing used unstimulated CD8+ T cells sorted from spleen or lymph node cells, obtained before transplant. This TCR derives from a human donor who was the organ donor for an intestinal transplant. The gene calls are TRBV28 and TRBJ2-7, with TRBD1 identical over 10 bases. CDR3 bases: TGTGCCAGCAGTTCCGGGACAGGGGCTACCGAGCAGTACTTC. Its protein product is CASSSGTGATEQYF.